The 14 T cell receptor beta chains below were found in one sample sequenced in a study of cytomegalovirus exposure and HLA in healthy donors. Vbeta (60) and Jbeta (13) primers were used in the PCR. Assay: immunoSEQ multiplex PCR; the TCRdb copy retains only in-frame clones and omits some. The sample contains roughly 170,000 clones, approximately 86% of which appear only once. Sequenced sample: PBMCs. The receptor source for this set is a male donor in good health and CMV-seronegative.

The rearrangement uses TRBV19 and TRBJ1-6, with TRBD1 matching over 9 bases. The germline CDR1 and CDR2 sequences are LNHDA and SQIVND (reference sequence). The CDR3 extends over 15 amino acids. V trimming: 3 bases; J trimming: 9 bases; junction bases outside the gene matches: 6. CDR3 sequence: CASSMGDRAGSPLHF. Written as DNA, the CDR3 is TGTGCCAGTAGTATGGGGGACAGGGCTGGTTCACCCCTCCACTTT.

This clone was counted once. The chain uses TRBV25-1 and TRBJ1-1, with D maybe TRBD1 (5 bases). Trimming pared 1 base from V and 12 bases from J, leaving 15 bases between. The V gene's germline CDR1 is MGHDK and CDR2 SYGVNS. CDR3 length equals 13 residues. The CDR3 DNA follows: TGTGCCAGCAGTGAATTTATCGGGGGGGGAACTTTCTTT. Its translation: CASSEFIGGGTFF.

In DNA, the CDR3 is TGTGCCAGCAGCTTAGCGCCGACAGGCACGAACACTGAAGCTTTCTTT. Its translation is CASSLAPTGTNTEAFF. V and J are TRBV7-2 and TRBJ1-1; maybe TRBD1 (6 bases). The CDR3 covers 16 residues. Per germline, CDR1 SGHTA and CDR2 FQGNSA. V lost 0 bases and J lost 1, with 12 bases in between.

The V and J genes are TRBV5-1 and TRBJ2-4; unclear D gene. The V gene's germline CDR1 is SGHRS and CDR2 YFSETQ. CDR3 length: 14 amino acids. Trimming cost V 4 bases and J 0 bases, with 8 bases left between them. CDR3 amino acids: CASSQAGAKNIQYF. The CDR3 DNA reads TGCGCCAGCAGCCAGGCCGGAGCCAAAAACATTCAGTACTTC.

The chain has TRBV7-9 and TRBJ2-5; unclear D gene. Trimming took 5 bases from V and 2 from J, leaving 9 bases between them. The CDR3 length is 13 residues. CDR1 is SEHNR and CDR2 is FQNEAQ in the germline V gene (reference sequence). The CDR3 sequence: CASSQQPQETQYF. As DNA, the CDR3 is TGTGCCAGCAGCCAACAGCCACAAGAGACCCAGTACTTC.

This sequence joins TRBV21-1 and TRBJ1-3. TRBV21-1 is a documented pseudogene. The CDR3 loop spans 17 amino acids. CDR3 sequence (DNA): TGTGCCAGCAGCAAAGTCCCGGGAACCACTTCTGGAAACACCATATATTTT. Encoded protein: CASSKVPGTTSGNTIYF.

The chain employs TRBV28 and TRBJ2-5; TRBD1 matches at 8 bases. The ends lost 6 bases at V and 3 bases at J; junction bases unmatched: 6. CDR3 length: 14 residues. Looked up from germline, CDR1 is MDHEN and CDR2 is SYDVKM. CDR3 nucleotides: TGTGCCAGCAGAGCGGACAGGGCAGAAGAGACCCAGTACTTC. This sequence encodes CASRADRAEETQYF.

The chain combines TRBV5-1 with TRBJ1-1, with D perhaps matching TRBD1 (6 bases). V lost 7 bases, J lost 1 base, and 11 bases lay in between. Germline CDR1 and CDR2: SGHRS and YFSETQ. The CDR3 length is 13 residues. CDR3 residues: CASSKDRNTEAFF. In nucleotides, the CDR3 is TGCGCCAGCTCCAAGGACAGGAACACTGAAGCTTTCTTT.

The chain couples TRBV19 to TRBJ1-3, with D unclear. Trimming stripped 7 bases from V and 1 base from J, with 8 bases between. The germline V gene has CDR1 LNHDA and CDR2 SQIVND (reference sequence). There are 13 residues in the CDR3. CDR3 sequence reads: CASTIFSGNTIYF. As DNA, the CDR3 is TGTGCCAGTACCATTTTTTCTGGAAACACCATATATTTT.

The rearrangement joins TRBV9 to TRBJ2-4; 12 nucleotides match TRBD2. J gave up 1 base and V 4 bases, and 3 bases lay outside the gene matches. The CDR3 length is 16 residues. Germline V gene lookup returns CDR1 SGDLS and CDR2 YYNGEE. CDR3 loop: CASSPGLAGAKNIQYF. In nucleotides, the CDR3 is TGTGCCAGCAGCCCGGGACTAGCGGGCGCCAAAAACATTCAGTACTTC.

This clone was observed a single time. The chain carries TRBV7-9 and TRBJ2-5, with a possible D match to TRBD1 (5 bases). The DNA matches TRBJ2-7 better at its end, which makes the J call doubtful. Germline V gene data show CDR1 as SEHNR and CDR2 as FQNEAQ (reference sequence). CDR3 length: 13 residues. The CDR3 protein is CASSSRQIHEQYF. As DNA, the CDR3 is TGTGCCAGCAGCTCCAGACAGATCCACGAGCAGTACTTC.

On this clone itself: The junction differs from germline at one of its ends, possibly a read error. V is TRBV7-3 and J is TRBJ2-6; D remains ambiguous. The germline CDR1 and CDR2 sequences are SGHTA and FQGTGA. The CDR3 has 16 amino acids. This CDR3 is CSSSPYLPSGANVLTF. DNA for the CDR3: TGTTCCAGCAGCCCGTACCTACCCTCTGGGGCCAACGTCCTGACTTTC.

Worth noting for this clone: Its ends do not fully match the called genes, so a read error is possible. This chain joins TRBV7-9 and TRBJ1-4, with D perhaps TRBD1 (5 bases). Germline assignment: CDR1 SEHNR and CDR2 FQNEAQ (reference sequence). The CDR3 covers 16 residues. The CDR3 DNA follows: TGTTCCAGCAGCTTATCCCCGACAGCAACTAATGAAAAACTGTTTTTT. This codes for CSSSLSPTATNEKLFF.

This clone showed up just a few times. The chain joins TRBV7-6 to TRBJ2-1; 7 bases fit TRBD2. The V and J ends lost 0 bases and 11 bases, in that order; junction bases with no gene match: 4. From germline, CDR1 is SGHVS and CDR2 FNYEAQ. This CDR3 is built from 13 residues. CDR3 loop: CASSLAGGDKQFF. The CDR3 bases are TGTGCCAGCAGCTTAGCGGGGGGGGATAAGCAGTTCTTC.